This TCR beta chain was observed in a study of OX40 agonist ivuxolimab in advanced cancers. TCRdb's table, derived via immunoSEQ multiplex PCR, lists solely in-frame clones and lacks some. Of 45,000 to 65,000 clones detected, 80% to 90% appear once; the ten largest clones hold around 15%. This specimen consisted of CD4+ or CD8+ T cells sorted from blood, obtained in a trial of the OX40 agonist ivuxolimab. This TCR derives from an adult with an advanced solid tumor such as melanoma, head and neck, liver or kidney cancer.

The CDR3 DNA reads as TGCGCCAGCAGCTTGGATGTGACTAGCGGGTCGCCTGACACAGATACGCAGTATTTT. Protein: CASSLDVTSGSPDTDTQYF. The genes are TRBV5-1 and TRBJ2-3; 10 bases are shared with TRBD2. Germline CDR1 SGHRS, CDR2 YFSETQ. After removal of 0 bases from V and 2 bases from J, the junction contained 12 bases not matched to a gene. This CDR3 comprises 19 residues.